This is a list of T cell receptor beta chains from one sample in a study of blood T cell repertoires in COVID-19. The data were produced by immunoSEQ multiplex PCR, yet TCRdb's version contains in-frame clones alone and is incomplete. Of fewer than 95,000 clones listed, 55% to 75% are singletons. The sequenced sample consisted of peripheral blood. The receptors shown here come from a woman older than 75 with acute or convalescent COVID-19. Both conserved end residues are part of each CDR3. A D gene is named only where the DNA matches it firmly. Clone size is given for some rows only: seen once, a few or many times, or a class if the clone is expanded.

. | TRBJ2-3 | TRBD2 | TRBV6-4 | TGTGCCAGCAGTGACTCGACTTGGACTAGCGGGGGGGTAGATACGCAGTATTTT | CASSDSTWTSGGVDTQYF
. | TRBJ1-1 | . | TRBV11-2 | TGTGCCAGCAGCTTGGCAGGGAGGACTGAAGCTTTCTTT | CASSLAGRTEAFF
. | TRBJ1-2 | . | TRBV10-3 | TGTGCCATCAGTGAGTCACGCGGAGCGAACAACTATGGCTACACCTTC | CAISESRGANNYGYTF
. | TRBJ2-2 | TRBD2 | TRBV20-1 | TGCAGTGTTAGTGGCAGCGGGGGGGTAGCCGGGGAGCTGTTTTTT | CSVSGSGGVAGELFF
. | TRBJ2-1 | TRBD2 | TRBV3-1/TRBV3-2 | TGTGCCAGCAGCCACCTTGCTCCGGGACTAGCGGGGGGTTGGAGCTCCTACAATGAGCAGTTCTTC | CASSHLAPGLAGGWSSYNEQFF
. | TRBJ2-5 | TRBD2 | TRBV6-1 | TGTGCCAGCAGTGCCTGGGGGGGACTAGGAGGCGAAGAGACCCAGTACTTC | CASSAWGGLGGEETQYF
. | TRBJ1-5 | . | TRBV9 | TGTGCCAGCAGCGGGGCCGGCAATCAGCCCCAGCATTTT | CASSGAGNQPQHF
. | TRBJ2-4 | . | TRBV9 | TGTGCCAGCAGCGTAGGGACGGACAGTCGGATTCAGTACTTC | CASSVGTDSRIQYF
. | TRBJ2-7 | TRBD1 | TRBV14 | TGTGCCAGCAGCGAGGGACAGCTTGGCCCCTACGAGCAGTACTTC | CASSEGQLGPYEQYF
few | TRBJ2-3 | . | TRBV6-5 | TGTGCCAGCAGCTCCCTCCTTGCAGATACGCAGTATTTT | CASSSLLADTQYF
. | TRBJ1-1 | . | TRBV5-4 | TGTGCCAGCAGCGTCCAACTTATGAACACTGAAGCTTTCTTT | CASSVQLMNTEAFF
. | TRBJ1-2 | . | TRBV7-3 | TGTGCCAGCAGCTCGACAGGTTATGGCTACACCTTC | CASSSTGYGYTF
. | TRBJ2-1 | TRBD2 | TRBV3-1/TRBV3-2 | TGTGCCAGCAGCGGACTAGCGGGGGCCTACAATGAGCAGTTCTTC | CASSGLAGAYNEQFF
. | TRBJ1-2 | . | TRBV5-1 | TGCGCCAGCAGCTATTCTGCCAGAACAGGGTATGGCTACACCTTC | CASSYSARTGYGYTF
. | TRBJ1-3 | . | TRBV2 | TGTGCCAGCATGTCATCTGGAAACACCATATATTTT | CASMSSGNTIYF
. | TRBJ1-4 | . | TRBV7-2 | TGTGCCAGCAGCTTCAGGGTTCGGGAAAAACTGTTTTTT | CASSFRVREKLFF
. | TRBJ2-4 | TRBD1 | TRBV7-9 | TGTGCCAGCAGCTGGGGACAGACCGACATTCAGTACTTC | CASSWGQTDIQYF
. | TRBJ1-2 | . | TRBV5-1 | TGCGCCAGCAGCCAAGACCCAGGAAACTATGGCTACACCTTC | CASSQDPGNYGYTF
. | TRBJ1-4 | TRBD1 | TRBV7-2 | TGTGCCAGCAGCAGGGGGCCTAATGAAAAACTGTTTTTT | CASSRGPNEKLFF
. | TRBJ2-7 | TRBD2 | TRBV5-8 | TGTGCCAGCAGCTCGGGACTAGCGGGGCTTTACTACGAGCAGTACTTC | CASSSGLAGLYYEQYF
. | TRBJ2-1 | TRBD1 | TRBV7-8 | TGTGCCAGCAGCTTAGGTCGGACAGGGTTGAGCAATGAGCAGTTCTTC | CASSLGRTGLSNEQFF
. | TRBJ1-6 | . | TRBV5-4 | TGTGCCAGCAGCTTGTCGCCGGTTATTAATTCACCCCTCCACTTT | CASSLSPVINSPLHF
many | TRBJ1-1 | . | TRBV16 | TGTGCCAGCAGCCAATCCGAGGGAGTTTGGGCTTTCTTT | CASSQSEGVWAFF
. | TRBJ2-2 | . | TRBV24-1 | TGTGCCACCAGTGATTTGGTGACAGGGGAGCTGTTTTTT | CATSDLVTGELFF
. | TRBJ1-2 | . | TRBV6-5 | TGTGCCAGCAGTTGGAACAGACCAAACTATGGCTACACCTTC | CASSWNRPNYGYTF
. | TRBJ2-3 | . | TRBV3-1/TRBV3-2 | TGTGCCAGCAGCCAAGGATCTAGTTGGCTCACAGATACGCAGTATTTT | CASSQGSSWLTDTQYF
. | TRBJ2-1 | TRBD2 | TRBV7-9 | TGTGCCAGCAGCCCGGCGGCTAGCGGGGGTAGCTCCTACAATGAGCAGTTCTTC | CASSPAASGGSSYNEQFF
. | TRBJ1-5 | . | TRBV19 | TGTGCCAGTAGTATGAAAGGGAGATCCAATCAGCCCCAGCATTTT | CASSMKGRSNQPQHF
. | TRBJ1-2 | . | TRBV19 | TGTGCCAGTAGTCTCCGATCAGGGGATAACTATGGCTACACCTTC | CASSLRSGDNYGYTF
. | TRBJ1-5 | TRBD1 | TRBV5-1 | TGCGCCAGCAGCTCGGGGGTCCGAGGACAGGGGAACCAGCATTTT | CASSSGVRGQGNQHF
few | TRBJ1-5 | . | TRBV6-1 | TGTGCCAGCAGTGAAGTCCCCAGTCATAGCAATCAGCCCCAGCATTTT | CASSEVPSHSNQPQHF
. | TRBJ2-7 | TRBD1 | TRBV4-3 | TGCGCCAGCAGCTTCGAGGGTCCAGGGGGCAGCGAGCAGTACTTC | CASSFEGPGGSEQYF
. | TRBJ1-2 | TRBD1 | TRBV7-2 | TGTGCCAGCAGCTTGAGACAGGGGAGCGGCTACACCTTC | CASSLRQGSGYTF
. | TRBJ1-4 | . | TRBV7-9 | TGTGCCAGCAACATCGGGGGGACTAATGAAAAACTGTTTTTT | CASNIGGTNEKLFF
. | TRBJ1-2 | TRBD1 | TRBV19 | TGTGCCAGTAGGGACAGGGGGTTTGGCTACACCTTC | CASRDRGFGYTF
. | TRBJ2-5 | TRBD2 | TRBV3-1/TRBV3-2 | TGTGCCAGCAAAGCGGGGGGACAAGAGACCCAGTACTTC | CASKAGGQETQYF
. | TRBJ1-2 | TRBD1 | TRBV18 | TGTGCCAGCCGGGCCTCAGGGGGGTACTATGGCTACACCTTC | CASRASGGYYGYTF
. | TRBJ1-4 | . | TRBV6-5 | TGTGCCAGCAGTACTACCGCCGACAGCTATGAAAAACTGTTTTTT | CASSTTADSYEKLFF
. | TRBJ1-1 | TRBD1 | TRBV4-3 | TGCGCCAGCAGCCCAGGGACAGGGCGGGGAAACACTGAAGCTTTCTTT | CASSPGTGRGNTEAFF
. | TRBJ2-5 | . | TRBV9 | TGTGCCAGCAGCGTAGGGACAGTAAGACAAGAGACCCAGTACTTC | CASSVGTVRQETQYF
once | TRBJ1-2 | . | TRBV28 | TGTGCCAGCAGTTTATTAACAGTGTTTGGCTACACCTTC | CASSLLTVFGYTF
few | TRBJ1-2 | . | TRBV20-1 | TGCAGTGCTAGTGGTTATCCAGCTAACTATGGCTACACCTTC | CSASGYPANYGYTF
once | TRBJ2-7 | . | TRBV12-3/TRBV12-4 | TGTGCCAGCAGTCGGTTCGTCTACGAGCAGTACTTC | CASSRFVYEQYF
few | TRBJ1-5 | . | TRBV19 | TGTGCCAGTAGTATAGATCGAGATCAGCCCCAGCATTTT | CASSIDRDQPQHF
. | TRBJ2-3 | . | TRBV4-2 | TGTGCCAGCAGCCAAAACTTCCGGGTAAGCACAGATACGCAGTATTTT | CASSQNFRVSTDTQYF
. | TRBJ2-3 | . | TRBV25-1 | TGTGCCAGCAGCCGGGAAATAACTAGCACAGATACGCAGTATTTT | CASSREITSTDTQYF
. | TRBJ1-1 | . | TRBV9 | TGTGCCAGCAGCGTCGAGGGGAACACTGAAGCTTTCTTT | CASSVEGNTEAFF
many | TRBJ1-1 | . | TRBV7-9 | TGTGCCAGCAGCTTATTCCCCGGGACAATTAACACTGAAGCTTTCTTT | CASSLFPGTINTEAFF
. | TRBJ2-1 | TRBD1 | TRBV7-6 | TGTGCCAGCAGCACCGGGACAGACTCCTACAATGAGCAGTTCTTC | CASSTGTDSYNEQFF
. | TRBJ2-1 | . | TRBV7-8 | TGTGCCAGCAGCCCGTCCTGGGGCGGGGCAAACTATGAGCAGTTCTTC | CASSPSWGGANYEQFF
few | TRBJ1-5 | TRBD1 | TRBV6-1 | TGTGCCAGCAGTGAAACGGGACAGGGCCGGGGCAATCAGCCCCAGCATTTT | CASSETGQGRGNQPQHF
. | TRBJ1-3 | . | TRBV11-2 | TGTGCCAGCAGCTTAGACAGAAACACCATATATTTT | CASSLDRNTIYF
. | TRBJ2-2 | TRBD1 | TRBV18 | TGTGCCAGCCAGACAGGGGGCACGAACACCGGGGAGCTGTTTTTT | CASQTGGTNTGELFF